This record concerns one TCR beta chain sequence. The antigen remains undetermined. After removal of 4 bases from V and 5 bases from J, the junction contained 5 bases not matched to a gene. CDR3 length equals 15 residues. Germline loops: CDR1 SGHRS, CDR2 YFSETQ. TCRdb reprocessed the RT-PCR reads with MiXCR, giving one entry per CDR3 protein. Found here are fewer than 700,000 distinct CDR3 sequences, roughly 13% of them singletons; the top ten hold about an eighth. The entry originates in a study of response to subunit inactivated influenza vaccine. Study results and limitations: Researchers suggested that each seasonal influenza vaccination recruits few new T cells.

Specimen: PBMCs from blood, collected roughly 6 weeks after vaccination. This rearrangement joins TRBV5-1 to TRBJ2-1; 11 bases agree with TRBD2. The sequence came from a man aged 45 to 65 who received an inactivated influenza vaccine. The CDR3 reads CASSSSGGVDNEQFF. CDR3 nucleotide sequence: TGCGCCAGCAGCAGTAGCGGGGGGGTCGACAATGAGCAGTTCTTC.